Sequencing of this T cell receptor beta chain was carried out in a study of long-term antiretroviral therapy in people with HIV. Whole-study findings and limits: Older ART regimens were possibly in use when the blood was collected between the mid-2000s and the late 2010s. HIV repertoires had narrower CDR3 length ranges than controls. Information on adherence to ART, viral resistance or therapy changes was unavailable.

A remark on this clone: What it binds is unknown.

Trimming pared 5 bases from V and 6 bases from J, leaving 7 bases between. The CDR3 is 12 amino acids. CDR1 SEHNR and CDR2 FQNEAQ come from the germline V gene (reference sequence). Samples held 1-10 million cryopreserved PBMC before DNA extraction. The assay, immunoSEQ v3.0, was run at survey level. Generated by immunoSEQ multiplex PCR, the TCRdb table keeps only in-frame clones and is missing some. The table shows about 14,000 clones, with about three quarters occurring only once. The receptor was derived from a middle-aged man with HIV. V and J are TRBV7-9 and TRBJ2-2, with D unclear. Specimen: unsorted PBMCs, collected 1.3 years before starting antiretroviral therapy. The CDR3 DNA sequence: TGTGCCAGCAGCCCCGAACCCGGGGAGCTGTTTTTT. It yields the protein CASSPEPGELFF.